What follows are 17 T cell receptor beta chains derived from one specimen sequenced in a study of radiation and T cells in renal cell carcinoma. Clones were read by immunoSEQ multiplex PCR, and TCRdb kept only the in-frame ones, dropping some. The sample lists 130,000 or so clones, less than 90% seen once, with roughly a quarter in the top ten. Specified time point: baseline pretreatment blood. Treatment denoted: 15 Gy SBRT to primary tumor, nephrectomy 4 weeks later. The input for sequencing was blood, taken from a patient whose treatment included radiotherapy and nephrectomy. The receptors were sampled from a woman aged 45-65 years with renal cell carcinoma.

The chain uses TRBV6-5 and TRBJ2-3; TRBD2 matches 10 bases. The V segment lost 5 bases and the J segment 2 bases; nucleotides outside the gene matches: 4. CDR3 size: 15 residues. The germline V gene encodes CDR1 MNHEY and CDR2 SVGAGI. This CDR3 is CASSPGLADTDTQYF. The CDR3 coding sequence is TGTGCCAGCAGTCCCGGACTAGCGGACACAGATACGCAGTATTTT.

V and J are TRBV6-1 and TRBJ1-5, with 10 bases lining up with TRBD1. The germline V gene has CDR1 MNHNS and CDR2 SASEGT. The V and J ends lost 7 bases and 5 bases, in that order; junction bases with no gene match: 5. The CDR3 has 14 residues. The CDR3, as DNA: TGTGCCAGCACCTCGACAGGGGGCCATCAGCCCCAGCATTTT. It codes for CASTSTGGHQPQHF.

This clone appeared once. The chain combines TRBV9 with TRBJ2-1; possible D gene TRBD2, 5 bases. CDR3 length: 16 amino acids. Germline V CDR1 and CDR2: SGDLS, YYNGEE. Trimming left V 5 bases short and J 0 bases short, with 15 bases between. The CDR3 spells CASSSEWPSSYNEQFF. The CDR3 region has the DNA TGTGCCAGCAGTAGCGAGTGGCCAAGCTCCTACAATGAGCAGTTCTTC.

This chain connects TRBV5-1 to TRBJ2-1, with D unclear. V was clipped by 0 bases and J by 9 bases, with 7 bases between them. This CDR3 has 12 amino acids. The germline CDR1 and CDR2 sequences are SGHRS and YFSETQ. CDR3 sequence (DNA): TGCGCCAGCAGCTTGGCAGTCGGTGAGCAGTTCTTC. Residues: CASSLAVGEQFF. The complete variable domain, with remaining parts taken from reference TRBV5-1 and TRBJ2-1, reads KAGVTQTPRYLIKTRGQQVTLSCSPISGHRSVSWYQQTPGQGLQFLFEYFSETQRNKGNFPGRFSGRQFSNSRSEMNVSTLELGDSALYLCASSLAVGEQFFGPGTRLTVL.

The J gene is TRBJ1-5, the V gene TRBV5-4; 9 bases agree with TRBD1. V gave up 4 bases and J gave up 4 bases; unmatched junction bases: 6. The germline V gene has CDR1 SGHNT and CDR2 YYREEE (reference sequence). The CDR3 runs to 15 residues. CDR3 coding DNA: TGTGCCAGCAGCGAACAGGGGGCGGGGAATCAGCCCCAGCATTTT. The encoded protein is CASSEQGAGNQPQHF.

This chain joins TRBV25-1 and TRBJ2-7; D is unresolved. V lost 3 bases and J 6 bases, leaving 15 bases between the germline ends. The germline gives CDR1 MGHDK, CDR2 SYGVNS. The CDR3 extends over 14 amino acids. The CDR3 protein is CASSEWKGIGEQYF. The DNA for the CDR3 is TGTGCCAGCAGTGAGTGGAAAGGCATAGGCGAGCAGTACTTC.

This clone was detected only once. The CDR3 protein is CASSLRDRENQPQHF. The CDR3 nucleotides are TGTGCCAGCAGCTTGAGGGACAGGGAGAATCAGCCCCAGCATTTT. This chain connects TRBV5-4 to TRBJ1-5, with TRBD1 identical over 9 bases. V shed 1 base and J 4 bases; nucleotides not matched to a gene: 3. This CDR3 region has 15 residues. The germline V gene encodes CDR1 SGHNT and CDR2 YYREEE (reference sequence).

This clone was counted a few times. The V gene is TRBV10-2, the J gene TRBJ1-5, with a tentative D call TRBD1 (6 bases). V lost 2 bases and J 7 bases, leaving 9 bases between the germline ends. The length of the CDR3 is 13 residues. CDR1 is WSHSY and CDR2 is SAAADI in the germline V gene. The DNA of the CDR3 is TGCGCCAGCAGTGAGCAGGGGTACCAGCCCCAGCATTTT. This codes for CASSEQGYQPQHF.

The chain carries TRBV7-9 and TRBJ2-1, with 8 positions matching TRBD2. Germline V gene sequence: CDR1 SEHNR, CDR2 FQNEAQ (reference sequence). This CDR3 is 16 amino acids long. V gave up 3 bases and J gave up 4 bases; unmatched junction bases: 8. This CDR3 is CASSFAPSGPYNEQFF. The CDR3 nucleotides are TGTGCCAGCAGCTTCGCCCCTAGCGGGCCTTACAATGAGCAGTTCTTC.

A remark on this clone: A read error may produce the germline difference seen at one junction end. The chain couples TRBV6-5 to TRBJ1-2; TRBD1 agrees at 7 bases. Germline V lookup: CDR1 MNHEY, CDR2 SVGAGI. The CDR3 length is 13 residues. The CDR3 coding sequence is TGTGCCAGCAGTAGATCCGAAGCGGGACAGATTAACTTC. It yields the protein CASSRSEAGQINF.

The chain has TRBV29-1 and TRBJ2-7; 12 bases line up with TRBD1. The germline gives CDR1 SQVTM, CDR2 ANQGSEA. The CDR3 covers 13 residues. Germline trimming cut 6 bases from V and 6 bases from J; bases unmatched to any gene: 6. DNA of the CDR3: TGCAGCGTCCGCGGGACAGGGGGCCTCGAGCAGTACTTC. This translates into CSVRGTGGLEQYF.

A few counts support this clone. The chain has TRBV7-2 and TRBJ2-2, with TRBD1 matching over 10 bases. V was clipped by 2 bases and J by 6 bases; unmatched bases: 3. Looked up from germline, CDR1 is SGHTA and CDR2 is FQGNSA. This CDR3 has 15 amino acids. The CDR3 DNA reads TGTGCCAGCAGCTTAACGACAGGGGGCTCCGGGGAGCTGTTTTTT. This codes for CASSLTTGGSGELFF.

The gene calls are TRBV7-2 and TRBJ2-7; D possibly corresponds to TRBD2 (6 bases). The V end was cut by 5 bases, the J end by 4 bases, with 18 bases between. The CDR3 length is 15 residues. The germline V gene encodes CDR1 SGHTA and CDR2 FQGNSA. The CDR3 here is CASSDLWAGSYEQYF. The CDR3 nucleotides read TGTGCCAGCAGCGACCTCTGGGCGGGGTCTTACGAGCAGTACTTC.

This clone was seen only once. The chain uses TRBV21-1 and TRBJ2-5; the table calls TRBD1, which could not be checked here. TRBV21-1 is given as a pseudogene. There are 13 residues in the CDR3. CDR3 bases: TGTGCCAGCACCCCTAGGAAGGGGGAGACCCAGTACTTC. Translation: CASTPRKGETQYF.

The chain employs TRBV7-9 and TRBJ2-3; the D gene is possibly TRBD2 (5 bases). Trimming cost V 11 bases and J 3 bases, with 12 bases left between them. CDR3 length: 12 amino acids. The germline V gene encodes CDR1 SEHNR and CDR2 FQNEAQ (reference sequence). The CDR3: CALAGQTDTQYF. CDR3 coding DNA: TGTGCCCTTGCGGGTCAGACAGATACGCAGTATTTT.

This rearrangement joins TRBV7-8 to TRBJ2-5; D is perhaps TRBD2 (6 bases). CDR1 is SGHVS, CDR2 FQNEAQ, per germline. V dropped 1 base and J dropped 1 base, with 10 bases sitting between them. This CDR3 is 15 amino acids long. CDR3: CASSLGSGFQETQYF. In DNA form, the CDR3 reads TGTGCCAGCAGCTTAGGGAGCGGGTTCCAAGAGACCCAGTACTTC.

The chain employs TRBV2 and TRBJ2-4; possible D gene TRBD1, 5 bases. Looked up from germline, CDR1 is SNHLY and CDR2 is FYNNEI. V was pared by 5 bases and J by 5 bases, with 22 bases between. The CDR3 runs 17 residues. The CDR3 here is CASSHVRQFRYENIQYF. The DNA for the CDR3 is TGTGCCAGCAGTCACGTTAGACAGTTTCGGTACGAAAACATTCAGTACTTC.